This T cell receptor (beta chain) originates from a study of T cells in Graves' hyperthyroidism and ophthalmopathy. The CDR3 extends over 14 amino acids. Trimming cost V 6 bases and J 7 bases; bases outside gene matches: 10. RNA transcripts served as the template for amplifying TCR beta CDR3 regions. First-round RT-PCR targeting the TCR CDR3 was performed with the HTBI primer set. MiXCR, run by TCRdb on the multiplex PCR reads, gives a single entry per CDR3 protein. The sample shows hundreds of thousands of distinct CDR3 sequences, more than 14% of them seen only once. V is TRBV12-3 or TRBV12-4 and J is TRBJ1-2; 8 bases are a match to TRBD1. This clonotype was obtained from a woman in her forties or fifties with Graves' ophthalmopathy. The sequenced material came from blood. CDR3 nucleotides: TGTGCCAGCAGCACCCCGGGACAGGCTAGTGGCTACACCTTC. Protein product: CASSTPGQASGYTF.